The entry that follows covers one TCR beta chain sequence. This clonotype was counted many times. Its binding antigen is unknown. No qualities accompany the bases; no much larger clone lies one base away. Libraries were constructed by RACE. Sequencing was performed on a NextSeq 500. During library preparation, unique molecular identifiers were attached to individual cDNA molecules so that TCRs could be counted in a quantitative, reproducible way. Both TCR alpha and TCR beta chains were sequenced from each blood RNA sample. In the source study's methods: The median number of TCRs per sample was over 95,000, ranging from about 20,000 to 700,000. V, J and CDR3 annotation of the TCR reads was performed with the Decombinator software suite. Every sample was subsampled to the same number of TCRs (28,000) for the PS versus PT1 abundance plots. TCRs were defined as expanded if absent before sensitization and observed at least eight times at the 2-week time point. Using fastp trimming at Q25 and MiXCR clonotype assembly, TCRdb reanalyzed the public sequencing data and kept in-frame beta chains. A single entry per CDR3 protein holds the most common genes and DNA from its merged rows. The V and J calls and clone size are TCRdb's, not the authors'. Within this sample are over 300,000 distinct CDR3 sequences, with 4.5% to 6% of them counted one time only. Clones ranked in the top ten supply 2.5% to 3% of the sample.

This sample was taken from a study of human T cells and chemical hapten exposure (TCRdb year 2021). With respect to the entire study: For sensitization, 2% DPC in acetone was applied to a roughly 2 cm by roughly 2 cm area of upper inner arm skin. Blood samples were taken from patients before sensitization (week 0) and then at 2, 6 and about 24 weeks after DPC sensitization. Alopecia areata with under or over 50% scalp involvement, alopecia totalis and alopecia universalis were represented in the patient cohort, which was mostly female. Libraries were pooled for sequencing, and per-sample TCR yields varied mainly because of small differences in library volumes within the pool. In alopecia patients, the study followed how the peripheral blood TCR repertoire changed in vivo over primary and secondary sensitization to diphenylcyclopropenone (DPC), a hapten. Nearly 30 alopecia patients provided blood for TCR sequencing at one to four time points (pre-sensitization, 2, 6 and 24 weeks). Patch testing was done on the upper back using Finn chambers containing 0.01% DPC, and results were scored after 6 days according to International Contact Dermatitis Research Group standards. Throughout the study period of 20 to 25 weeks, patients also received therapeutic DPC doses to the scalp every week.

Counted from cysteine to phenylalanine, this CDR3 has 15 amino acids. The only DNA kept is the CDR3, 45 bases in frame from the first base. According to the germline V gene, CDR1 reads SNHLY and CDR2 reads FYNNEI. Compared with germline, V lacks 0 bases and J lacks 3 bases; bases without a gene match: 2. Results the study describes overall, beyond this receptor: DPC sensitization did not change the number of TCRs with a frequency above 1 in 1000, and there was no evidence of changes in global repertoire structure. The number of PT1 expanded TCRs positively correlated with patch test score, significant at thresholds 8, 16 and 32 but not 4. After repeated subsampling, the strength of the expansion versus patch-test correlation and the threshold at which it became significant changed. Compared with pre-sensitization or healthy control sets, expanded TCRs formed significantly more large CDR3 similarity clusters, which is consistent with antigen-driven responses. Alopecia, a presumed autoimmune disease, was present in all patients, so the immune response of the patients might differ from that of healthy individuals.

Explained via the paper, the time point label denotes: pre-sensitization, week 0. The treatment or condition label for this specimen denotes: therapeutic diphenylcyclopropenone sensitization with weekly scalp DPC. At every patch-test visit, the blood draw took place before the patch test was put on. Eligible patients were aged 18 to 70, diagnosed with alopecia, deemed suitable for DPC therapy, and excluded if pregnant. Total RNA was isolated from unfractionated whole blood collected in Tempus Blood RNA tubes. The sequence was obtained from a woman between 45 and 65 years old with alopecia areata. Some clones in this sample may be carry-over from other donors' samples. The source was whole blood, collected in connection with sensitization to the hapten diphenylcyclopropenone (DPC). The sequence is built from TRBV2 and TRBJ2-1; TRBD2 matches 7 bases in the middle. The nucleotide sequence reads TGTGCCAGCAGTGAAGCGGGGGGGTTCTACAATGAGCAGTTCTTC. It codes for CASSEAGGFYNEQFF.